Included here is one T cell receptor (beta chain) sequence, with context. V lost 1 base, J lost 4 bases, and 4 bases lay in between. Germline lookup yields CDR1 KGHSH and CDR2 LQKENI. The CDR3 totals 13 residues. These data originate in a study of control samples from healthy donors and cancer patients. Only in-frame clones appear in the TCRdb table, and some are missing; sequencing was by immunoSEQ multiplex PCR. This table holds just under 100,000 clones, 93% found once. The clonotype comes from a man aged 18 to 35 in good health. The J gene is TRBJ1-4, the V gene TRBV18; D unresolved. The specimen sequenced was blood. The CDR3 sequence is CASSPRDNEKLFF. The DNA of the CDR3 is TGTGCCAGCTCACCACGGGATAATGAAAAACTGTTTTTT.